One sample yielded the 13 T cell receptor beta chains listed below, sequenced in a study of blood T cell repertoires in COVID-19. Using immunoSEQ multiplex PCR, the repertoire was profiled, and TCRdb retains in-frame clones only, with some absent. The data show roughly 190,000 clones, 80% to 95% seen once. The specimen was peripheral blood. The receptor source for this set is a man aged 50 to 59 with acute or convalescent COVID-19.

This sequence joins TRBV6-2 or TRBV6-3 and TRBJ2-5; tentative D call: TRBD2 (6 bases). The V gene lost 0 bases and the J gene lost 9 bases, with 14 bases spanning the gap. The CDR3 has 14 residues. The germline gives CDR1 MNHEY, CDR2 SVGEGT. DNA of the CDR3: TGTGCCAGCAGTTACTCGACTAGGTCGGGAGCCCAGTACTTC. It specifies CASSYSTRSGAQYF.

This chain connects TRBV5-1 to TRBJ2-1; D unclear. The germline CDR1 and CDR2 sequences are SGHRS and YFSETQ. The CDR3 length is 16 residues. Between the trimmed V and J ends, which lost 1 base and 2 bases, there was a span of 13 bases. The CDR3 DNA reads TGCGCCAGCAGCTTGTTTATGGGCCTGACCTACAATGAGCAGTTCTTC. Its protein is CASSLFMGLTYNEQFF.

This rearrangement joins TRBV19 to TRBJ1-6; 10 bases match TRBD1. There are 18 residues in the CDR3. In germline, CDR1 is LNHDA, CDR2 SQIVND (reference sequence). J gave up 4 bases and V 5 bases, and 11 bases lay outside the gene matches. Here the CDR3 reads CASSFMAGTGAYNSPLHF. The CDR3, as DNA: TGTGCCAGTAGTTTCATGGCGGGGACAGGGGCGTATAATTCACCCCTCCACTTT.

This clone was picked up one time. The rearrangement joins TRBV20-1 to TRBJ2-7, with D unresolved. V was clipped by 3 bases and J by 2 bases, with 14 bases between them. The germline gives CDR1 DFQATT, CDR2 SNEGSKA (reference sequence). The CDR3 runs 14 residues. The CDR3 spells CSASPPGLPYEQYV. CDR3 DNA: TGCAGTGCTAGTCCCCCCGGTCTCCCCTACGAGCAGTACGTC.

Only one count was recorded for this clone. Written as DNA, the CDR3 is TGTGCCACCAGTGAACGGGGAGGGACCCAGTACTTC. This encodes CATSERGGTQYF. V is TRBV24-1 and J is TRBJ2-5; possible D gene TRBD2, 6 bases. This CDR3 comprises 12 residues. Germline V lookup: CDR1 KGHDR, CDR2 SFDVKD. V was pared by 4 bases and J by 7 bases, with 9 bases between.

This rearrangement joins TRBV7-6 to TRBJ2-5; TRBD1 matches 9 bases. The CDR3 runs 15 residues. The germline V gene has CDR1 SGHVS and CDR2 FNYEAQ. V shed 5 bases and J 5 bases; nucleotides not matched to a gene: 9. CDR3 in amino acids: CASSTGQGVRETQYF. The DNA for the CDR3 is TGTGCCAGCAGCACGGGACAGGGTGTGAGGGAGACCCAGTACTTC.

The chain has TRBV7-3 and TRBJ1-2; 7 bases align to TRBD1. The CDR3 covers 14 residues. Germline values: CDR1 SGHTA, CDR2 FQGTGA. Trimming cost V 5 bases and J 5 bases; bases outside gene matches: 8. CDR3 nucleotide sequence: TGTGCCAGCAGCCCAACCGGGACAGCATATGGCTACACCTTC. It codes for CASSPTGTAYGYTF. Based on the CDR3 plus reference TRBV7-3 and TRBJ1-2, the full variable domain is GAGVSQTPSNKVTEKGKYVELRCDPISGHTALYWYRQSLGQGPEFLIYFQGTGAADDSGLPNDRFFAVRPEGSVSTLKIQRTERGDSAVYLCASSPTGTAYGYTFGSGTRLTVV.

J is TRBJ2-7 and V is TRBV6-1; 10 nucleotides match TRBD1. V was clipped by 1 base and J by 6 bases; unmatched bases: 3. This CDR3 is 14 amino acids long. Germline V gives CDR1 MNHNS, CDR2 SASEGT. As DNA, the CDR3 is TGTGCCAGCAGTGAAGGACAGGGGGCTCGCGAGCAGTACGTC. Its translation: CASSEGQGAREQYV.

Here the CDR3 reads CATSGNYNSPLHF. CDR3 nucleotide sequence: TGTGCCACCTCCGGTAACTATAATTCACCCCTCCACTTT. The rearrangement links TRBV19 to TRBJ1-6; D is unclear. Per the germline V gene, CDR1 is LNHDA and CDR2 is SQIVND (reference sequence). The CDR3 is made up of 13 amino acids. V lost 10 bases to trimming and J lost 3 bases, with 10 bases between them.

This sequence joins TRBV19 and TRBJ1-1; D is uncertain. Looked up from germline, CDR1 is LNHDA and CDR2 is SQIVND (reference sequence). The CDR3 is made up of 14 amino acids. V dropped 1 base and J dropped 1 base, with 7 bases sitting between them. CDR3 sequence reads: CASSIGPRNTEAFF. The CDR3 nucleotides read TGTGCCAGTAGTATAGGCCCTAGGAACACTGAAGCTTTCTTT.

This chain joins TRBV7-8 and TRBJ2-3; TRBD1 might be the D (6 bases). The CDR3 covers 15 residues. The germline V and J ends were trimmed by 6 bases and 7 bases, with 20 bases remaining between them. CDR1 SGHVS and CDR2 FQNEAQ come from the germline V gene. The CDR3 sequence is CASSLNNLQGNTQYF. DNA for the CDR3: TGTGCCAGCAGTTTAAATAATTTACAGGGTAATACGCAGTATTTT.

This clone was seen only a few times. The CDR3 nucleotides are TGCAGCGTTGACGAAAACGGGGCTAATGAAAAACTGTTTTTT. This sequence encodes CSVDENGANEKLFF. V usage is TRBV29-1 and J usage is TRBJ1-4; D call uncertain. Germline-derived CDR1 and CDR2 are SQVTM and ANQGSEA. Trimming removed 3 bases at V and 3 bases at J, with 11 bases between. The length of the CDR3 is 14 residues.

This sequence joins TRBV6-1 and TRBJ2-3, with a tentative D call TRBD2 (5 bases). The CDR3 sequence is 16 residues long. Germline loops: CDR1 MNHNS, CDR2 SASEGT. V was clipped by 1 base and J by 1 base, with 12 bases between them. The CDR3 loop is CASSEVWVGGTDTQYF. CDR3 coding DNA: TGTGCCAGCAGTGAAGTTTGGGTCGGGGGCACAGATACGCAGTATTTT.